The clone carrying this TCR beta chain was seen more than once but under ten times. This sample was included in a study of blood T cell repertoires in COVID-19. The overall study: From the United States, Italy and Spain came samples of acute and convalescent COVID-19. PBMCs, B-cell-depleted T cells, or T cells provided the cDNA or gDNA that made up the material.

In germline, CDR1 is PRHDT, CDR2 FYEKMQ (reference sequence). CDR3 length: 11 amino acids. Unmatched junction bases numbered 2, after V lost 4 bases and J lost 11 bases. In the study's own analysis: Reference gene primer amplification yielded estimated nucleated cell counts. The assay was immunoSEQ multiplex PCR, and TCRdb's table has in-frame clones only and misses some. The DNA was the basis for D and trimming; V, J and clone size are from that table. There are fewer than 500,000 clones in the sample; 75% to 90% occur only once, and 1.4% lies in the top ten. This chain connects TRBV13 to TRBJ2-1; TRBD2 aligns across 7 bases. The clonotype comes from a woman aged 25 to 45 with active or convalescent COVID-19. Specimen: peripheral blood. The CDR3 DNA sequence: TGTGCCAGCAGCTCGCGGGAGCAGCAGTTCTTC. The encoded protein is CASSSREQQFF.